These 23 T cell receptor beta chains were sequenced from one sample in a study of shared clonotypes between healthy human individuals. Sequencing used immunoSEQ multiplex PCR; TCRdb keeps in-frame clones, though not all of them. This table has 2,500,000 or so clones, about nine tenths appearing once. The source material was naive CD4+ T cells from PBMCs. Subset of the sample: CD45RA+ positively selected. The receptors stem from a man between 18 and 35 years old in good health. Some clones in this sample may be carry-over from other donors' samples.

This chain joins TRBV9 and TRBJ2-1; D gene ambiguous. The CDR3 runs 17 residues. In germline, CDR1 is SGDLS, CDR2 YYNGEE. Trimming cost V 0 bases and J 3 bases, with 16 bases left between them. Here the CDR3 reads CASSVGTDGPGYNEQFF. CDR3 in DNA: TGTGCCAGCAGCGTAGGTACGGACGGCCCCGGCTACAATGAGCAGTTCTTC.

V is TRBV2 and J is TRBJ2-7, with D possibly being TRBD1 (5 bases). The V gene lost 5 bases and the J gene lost 7 bases, with 9 bases spanning the gap. The CDR3 has 11 residues. Germline loops: CDR1 SNHLY, CDR2 FYNNEI. The CDR3 loop is CASSTPGEQYF. As DNA, the CDR3 is TGTGCCAGCAGTACCCCAGGGGAGCAGTACTTC.

This chain joins TRBV30 and TRBJ2-1, with TRBD2 matching 11 bases. Germline CDR1 is GTSNPN and CDR2 is SVGIG (reference sequence). The junction had 7 bases not matched to a gene; V was cut back by 3 bases and J by 6 bases. This CDR3 contains 15 residues. The CDR3 spells CAWSLGLAVPNEQFF. In nucleotides, the CDR3 is TGTGCCTGGAGCTTGGGACTAGCGGTCCCCAATGAGCAGTTCTTC.

The chain carries TRBV5-1 and TRBJ2-3, with 12 bases aligning to TRBD2. With V trimmed by 2 bases and J by 2 bases, 3 bases remained unmatched. The CDR3 loop spans 16 amino acids. CDR1 SGHRS and CDR2 YFSETQ come from the germline V gene. CDR3 protein: CASSFGLAGLTDTQYF. Here the CDR3 DNA reads TGCGCCAGCAGCTTCGGACTAGCGGGACTCACAGATACGCAGTATTTT. The variable domain in full, completed from reference TRBV5-1 and TRBJ2-3, reads KAGVTQTPRYLIKTRGQQVTLSCSPISGHRSVSWYQQTPGQGLQFLFEYFSETQRNKGNFPGRFSGRQFSNSRSEMNVSTLELGDSALYLCASSFGLAGLTDTQYFGPGTRLTVL.

This clone was counted only a few times. The gene calls are TRBV25-1 and TRBJ2-4; a possible D gene is TRBD1 (6 bases). The CDR3 extends over 12 amino acids. V gave up 5 bases and J gave up 7 bases, with 9 bases separating them. Germline V gene sequence: CDR1 MGHDK, CDR2 SYGVNS. The CDR3 nucleotides read TGTGCCAGCAGTAGACAGGACAACATTCAGTACTTC. This translates into CASSRQDNIQYF.

The chain joins TRBV15 to TRBJ2-1, with 7 bases matching TRBD1. The CDR3 is 15 residues long. With 3 bases clipped from V and 6 bases from J, the junction kept 8 bases outside the gene matches. Per the germline V gene, CDR1 is LNHNV and CDR2 is YYDKDF (reference sequence). The CDR3 sequence: CATSSYGRDSNEQFF. The CDR3 bases are TGTGCCACCAGCAGCTATGGCCGGGACAGCAATGAGCAGTTCTTC.

Turning to this clone: This CDR3 is also generated by other DNA sequences in the sample. This sequence joins TRBV5-1 and TRBJ2-3, with D possibly TRBD1 on 5 matching bases. With 3 bases removed from V and 0 bases from J, the gap between germline ends came to 8 bases. This CDR3 is 14 amino acids long. CDR1 SGHRS and CDR2 YFSETQ come from the germline V gene. CDR3 residues: CASSSQASTDTQYF. Written as DNA, the CDR3 is TGCGCCAGCAGCTCACAGGCTAGCACAGATACGCAGTATTTT.

This rearrangement joins TRBV18 to TRBJ2-6; D call uncertain. This CDR3 region has 15 residues. The germline CDR1 and CDR2 sequences are KGHSH and LQKENI. V was pared by 4 bases and J by 4 bases, with 11 bases between. The CDR3 reads CASSQQGPGANVLTF. The CDR3, as DNA: TGTGCCAGCTCACAACAAGGGCCCGGGGCCAACGTCCTGACTTTC.

In its sample, this clone was seen once. The rearrangement links TRBV7-3 to TRBJ2-5, with 15 bases matching TRBD2. V lost 5 bases to trimming and J lost 7 bases; unmatched junction nucleotides: 8. CDR1 and CDR2 (germline): SGHTA, FQGTGA. The CDR3 has 16 residues. The chain's CDR3 is CASSPQGLAGGVTQYF. The CDR3 DNA reads TGTGCCAGCAGCCCCCAAGGACTAGCGGGAGGGGTGACCCAGTACTTC.

This clone occurred once. The V and J genes are TRBV25-1 and TRBJ1-3; unclear D gene. This CDR3 contains 14 residues. Germline CDR1 MGHDK, CDR2 SYGVNS. V was trimmed by 6 bases and J by 0 bases, leaving 9 bases between them. CDR3 in DNA: TGTGCCAGCAGCCTAGGAGGCTCTGGAAACACCATATATTTT. Translated: CASSLGGSGNTIYF. The whole variable domain, filled in from reference TRBV25-1 and TRBJ1-3, reads EADIYQTPRYLVIGTGKKITLECSQTMGHDKMYWYQQDPGMELHLIHYSYGVNSTEKGDLSSESTVSRIRTEHFPLTLESARPSHTSQYLCASSLGGSGNTIYFGEGSWLTVV.

V usage is TRBV28 and J usage is TRBJ1-2, with TRBD1 as a possible D gene (5 bases). Germline CDR1 MDHEN, CDR2 SYDVKM. The length of the CDR3 is 12 residues. Trimming shortened V by 4 bases and J by 7 bases, and 10 bases separated the two germline ends. The CDR3 sequence: CASSSGTPGYTF. CDR3 coding DNA: TGTGCCAGCAGTTCCGGGACTCCTGGCTACACCTTC.

To note about this clone: Lacking the conserved final phenylalanine or tryptophan, this CDR3 likely reflects a read error. Because the CDR3's place on the DNA is in doubt, the DNA is left out and the CDR3 is given as listed by TCRdb. V is TRBV28 and J is TRBJ1-2; TRBD1, the D gene given by the table, was not confirmed from the DNA. The CDR3 sequence runs 8 residues, both termini included. Germline CDR1 and CDR2: MDHEN and SYDVKM. CDR3 region: CASKEGQS.

The rearrangement uses TRBV6-5 and TRBJ1-5, with 9 bases that match TRBD1. The CDR3 covers 14 residues. J lost 3 bases, V lost 8 bases, and 5 bases had no gene match. Per the germline V gene, CDR1 is MNHEY and CDR2 is SVGAGI. CDR3 sequence: CASGRTGDNQPQHF. The CDR3 DNA sequence: TGTGCCAGCGGTCGGACAGGGGACAATCAGCCCCAGCATTTT.

Only a few counts were recorded for this clone. J is TRBJ2-7 and V is TRBV6-1; 9 bases are shared with TRBD2. The ends lost 9 bases at V and 6 bases at J; junction bases unmatched: 9. Germline-derived CDR1 and CDR2 are MNHNS and SASEGT. This CDR3 is 13 amino acids long. DNA of the CDR3: TGTGCCAGTTCCGGGACTAGCTTATCCGAGCAGTACTTC. It translates to CASSGTSLSEQYF.

This rearrangement joins TRBV30 to TRBJ2-3, with D hard to call. Germline values: CDR1 GTSNPN, CDR2 SVGIG (reference sequence). The germline V and J ends were trimmed by 2 bases and 0 bases, with 6 bases remaining between them. This CDR3 comprises 13 residues. The CDR3 spells CAWSLSSTDTQYF. CDR3 DNA sequence: TGTGCCTGGAGTTTATCTAGCACAGATACGCAGTATTTT.

V usage is TRBV2 and J usage is TRBJ1-2; D uncertain. The CDR3 length is 13 residues. The V gene lost 3 bases and the J gene lost 0 bases, with 5 bases spanning the gap. CDR1 and CDR2 from the germline V gene are SNHLY and FYNNEI. The CDR3 DNA follows: TGTGCCAGCAGTGAGGAAGCTAACTATGGCTACACCTTC. Residues: CASSEEANYGYTF.

This chain links TRBV7-9 with TRBJ2-2; 8 bases line up with TRBD2. V lost 2 bases to trimming and J lost 6 bases; unmatched junction nucleotides: 11. The CDR3 loop spans 17 amino acids. Germline CDR1 SEHNR, CDR2 FQNEAQ (reference sequence). The CDR3, as DNA: TGTGCCAGCAGCTTATACAGCGGGAGTAACGAGGCCGGGGAGCTGTTTTTT. Protein: CASSLYSGSNEAGELFF.

This chain joins TRBV9 and TRBJ1-4, with D perhaps TRBD1 (5 bases). The CDR3 has 16 residues. Per the germline V gene, CDR1 is SGDLS and CDR2 is YYNGEE. V dropped 0 bases and J dropped 10 bases, with 19 bases sitting between them. CDR3 residues: CASSVATGGVFGKLFF. The CDR3 DNA sequence: TGTGCCAGCAGCGTAGCTACGGGGGGAGTTTTTGGAAAACTGTTTTTT.

The chain recombines TRBV6-1 with TRBJ1-3, with D possibly matching TRBD1 (5 bases). Germline V lookup: CDR1 MNHNS, CDR2 SASEGT. Trimming pared 8 bases from V and 0 bases from J, leaving 14 bases between. This CDR3 is 15 amino acids long. Written as DNA, the CDR3 is TGTGCCAGCGCACGAGGGGTTCCCTCTGGAAACACCATATATTTT. Its translation is CASARGVPSGNTIYF.

The chain joins TRBV7-8 to TRBJ1-2; 7 bases fit TRBD1. Germline V gene sequence: CDR1 SGHVS, CDR2 FQNEAQ. The CDR3 length is 14 residues. V shed 1 base, J shed 8 bases, and the junction held 7 bases outside the gene matches. The DNA of the CDR3 is TGTGCCAGCAGCTTAGTGAGGGGGCTTCGAGGCTACACCTTC. Amino acids: CASSLVRGLRGYTF.

The rearrangement uses TRBV4-1 and TRBJ1-5, with D possibly TRBD1 on 5 matching bases. The CDR3 extends over 16 amino acids. Trimming shortened V by 0 bases and J by 1 base, and 10 bases separated the two germline ends. The germline CDR1 and CDR2 sequences are MGHRA and YSYEKL. The CDR3 reads CASSQESGRSNQPQHF. The CDR3 nucleotides read TGCGCCAGCAGCCAAGAGTCAGGGCGAAGCAATCAGCCCCAGCATTTT.

The CDR3 here is CATGPLGFRNTIYF. The CDR3 DNA reads as TGTGCCACGGGACCCCTGGGTTTTAGAAACACCATATATTTT. The chain employs TRBV28 and TRBJ1-3; weak D call: TRBD1 (5 bases). The CDR3 loop spans 14 amino acids. Per the germline V gene, CDR1 is MDHEN and CDR2 is SYDVKM. V was shortened by 10 bases and J by 5 bases, with 18 bases between the two germline ends.

The rearrangement links TRBV7-3 to TRBJ1-1; 8 positions agree with TRBD1. The CDR3 consists of 16 residues. Trimming at V came to 5 bases and at J to 0 bases, leaving 8 bases not matched to a gene. Germline V gives CDR1 SGHTA, CDR2 FQGTGA. The DNA of the CDR3 is TGTGCCAGCAGCCCGAGACAGGGGCACATGAACACTGAAGCTTTCTTT. Its protein is CASSPRQGHMNTEAFF.